This T cell receptor (beta chain) was retrieved from a study of cytomegalovirus exposure and HLA in healthy donors. Points on this clone: No antigen is known for it.

Study outcomes and limitations: HLA restriction was apparent for most CMV-associated TCR beta chains in a later analysis. Listed as cytomegalovirus-associated were over 150 TCR beta chains.

The PCR made use of 60 Vbeta and 13 Jbeta primers. Sequenced by immunoSEQ multiplex PCR; TCRdb stores in-frame clones only, minus some. There are 100,000 or so clones in the sample; around 70% occur only once, and approximately 3% lies in the top ten. Input material: PBMCs. This clonotype originated in a young man in good health and CMV-seronegative.

The CDR3 spells CASSLGGETEYF. The CDR3 DNA reads as TGTGCCAGCAGCTTAGGTGGGGAGACCGAGTATTTT. The J gene is TRBJ2-3, the V gene TRBV7-9; D might be TRBD2 (5 bases). Trimming shortened V by 1 base and J by 13 bases, and 12 bases separated the two germline ends. This CDR3 contains 12 residues. Germline V gene data show CDR1 as SEHNR and CDR2 as FQNEAQ (reference sequence).